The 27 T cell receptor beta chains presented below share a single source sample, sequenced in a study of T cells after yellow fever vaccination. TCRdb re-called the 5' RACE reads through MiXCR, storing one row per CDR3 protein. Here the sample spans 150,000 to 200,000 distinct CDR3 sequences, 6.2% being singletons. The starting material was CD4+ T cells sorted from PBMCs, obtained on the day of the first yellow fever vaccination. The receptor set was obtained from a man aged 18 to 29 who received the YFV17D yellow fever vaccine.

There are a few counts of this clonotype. The DNA for the CDR3 is TGCAGTGCTAGAGTCGGGACGTTCACCTACGAGCAGTACTTC. It is translated as CSARVGTFTYEQYF. This rearrangement joins TRBV20-1 to TRBJ2-7; D tentatively reads TRBD1 or TRBD2 (5 bases each). The ends were cut back, 1 base at V and 2 bases at J, with 12 bases in the middle. The length of the CDR3 is 14 residues. In germline, CDR1 is DFQATT, CDR2 SNEGSKA (reference sequence).

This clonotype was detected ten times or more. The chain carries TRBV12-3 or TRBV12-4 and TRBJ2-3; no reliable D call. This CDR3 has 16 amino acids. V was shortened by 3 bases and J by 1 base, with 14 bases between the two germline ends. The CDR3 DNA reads TGTGCCAGCAGTTTTGACGCACAGTATCGCACAGATACGCAGTATTTT. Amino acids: CASSFDAQYRTDTQYF.

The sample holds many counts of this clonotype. The CDR3 here is CASSRPLLNEKLFF. The CDR3 DNA is TGTGCCAGCAGCCGCCCGCTTCTTAATGAAAAACTGTTTTTT. V gene TRBV7-2 combines with J gene TRBJ1-4; D gene unclear. The CDR3 is 14 amino acids. Germline CDR1 SGHTA, CDR2 FQGNSA. Trimming left V 5 bases short and J 4 bases short, with 11 bases between.

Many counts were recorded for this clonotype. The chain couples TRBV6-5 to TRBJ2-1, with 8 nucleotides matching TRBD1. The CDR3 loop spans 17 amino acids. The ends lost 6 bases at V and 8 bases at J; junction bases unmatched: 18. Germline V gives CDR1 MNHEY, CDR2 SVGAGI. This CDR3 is CASSHRDRTFFVYEQFF. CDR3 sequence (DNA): TGTGCCAGCAGCCACCGGGACAGGACGTTTTTCGTCTATGAGCAGTTCTTC.

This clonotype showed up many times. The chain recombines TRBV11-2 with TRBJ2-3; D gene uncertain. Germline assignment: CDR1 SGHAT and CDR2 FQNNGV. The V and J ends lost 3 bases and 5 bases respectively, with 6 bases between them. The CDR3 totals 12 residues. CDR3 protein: CASSFGLDTQYF. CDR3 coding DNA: TGTGCCAGCAGCTTCGGGCTAGATACGCAGTATTTT.

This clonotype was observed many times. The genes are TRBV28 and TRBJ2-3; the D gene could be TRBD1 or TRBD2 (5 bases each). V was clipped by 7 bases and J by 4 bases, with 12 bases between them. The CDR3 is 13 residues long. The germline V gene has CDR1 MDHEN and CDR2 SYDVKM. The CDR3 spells CASTRVGADTQYF. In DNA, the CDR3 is TGTGCCAGCACCCGGGTGGGGGCAGATACGCAGTATTTT. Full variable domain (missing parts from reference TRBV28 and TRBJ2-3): DVKVTQSSRYLVKRTGEKVFLECVQDMDHENMFWYRQDPGLGLRLIYFSYDVKMKEKGDIPEGYSVSREKKERFSLILESASTNQTSMYLCASTRVGADTQYFGPGTRLTVL.

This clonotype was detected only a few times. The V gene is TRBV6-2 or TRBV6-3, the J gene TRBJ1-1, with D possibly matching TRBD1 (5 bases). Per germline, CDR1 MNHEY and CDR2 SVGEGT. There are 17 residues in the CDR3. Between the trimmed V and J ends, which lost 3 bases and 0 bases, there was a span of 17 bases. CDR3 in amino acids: CASSYTRWWGLNTEAFF. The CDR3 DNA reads TGTGCCAGCAGTTATACACGGTGGTGGGGCTTGAACACTGAAGCTTTCTTT.

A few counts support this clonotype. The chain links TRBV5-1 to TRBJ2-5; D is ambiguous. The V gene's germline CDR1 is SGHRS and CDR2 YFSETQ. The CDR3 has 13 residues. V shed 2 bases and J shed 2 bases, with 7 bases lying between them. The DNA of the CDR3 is TGCGCCAGCAGCTTCTCGCAGCAAGAGACCCAGTACTTC. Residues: CASSFSQQETQYF.

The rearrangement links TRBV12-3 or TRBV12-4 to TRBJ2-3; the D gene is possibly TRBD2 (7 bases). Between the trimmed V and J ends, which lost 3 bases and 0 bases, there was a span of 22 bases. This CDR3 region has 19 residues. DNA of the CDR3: TGTGCCAGCAGTTTCGTGGGGGGGCCGCTAAGGTCGAGCACAGATACGCAGTATTTT. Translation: CASSFVGGPLRSSTDTQYF.

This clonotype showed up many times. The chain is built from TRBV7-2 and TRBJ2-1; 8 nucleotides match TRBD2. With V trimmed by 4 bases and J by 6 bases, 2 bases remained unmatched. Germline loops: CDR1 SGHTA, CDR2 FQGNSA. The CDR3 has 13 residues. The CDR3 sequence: CASSSGLVNEQFF. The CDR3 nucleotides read TGTGCCAGCAGCTCGGGACTAGTCAATGAGCAGTTCTTC.

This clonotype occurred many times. The CDR3 DNA sequence: TGTGCCAGCAGCCCCCTAGGGTGGCCCCAGCATTTT. It codes for CASSPLGWPQHF. The V gene is TRBV7-2, the J gene TRBJ1-5; unclear D gene. The CDR3 contains 12 residues. Germline V lookup: CDR1 SGHTA, CDR2 FQGNSA. V was cut by 5 bases and J by 9 bases, with 11 bases left in between. Full variable domain (remainder filled in from reference TRBV7-2 and TRBJ1-5): GAGVSQSPSNKVTEKGKDVELRCDPISGHTALYWYRQSLGQGLEFLIYFQGNSAPDKSGLPSDRFSAERTGGSVSTLTIQRTQQEDSAVYLCASSPLGWPQHFGDGTRLSIL.

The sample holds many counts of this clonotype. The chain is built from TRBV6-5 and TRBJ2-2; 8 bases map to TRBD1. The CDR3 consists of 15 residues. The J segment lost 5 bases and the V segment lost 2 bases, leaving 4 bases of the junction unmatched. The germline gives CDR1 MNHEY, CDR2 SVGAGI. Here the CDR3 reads CASSYQGAGTGELFF. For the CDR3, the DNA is TGTGCCAGCAGTTACCAGGGGGCGGGTACCGGGGAGCTGTTTTTT.

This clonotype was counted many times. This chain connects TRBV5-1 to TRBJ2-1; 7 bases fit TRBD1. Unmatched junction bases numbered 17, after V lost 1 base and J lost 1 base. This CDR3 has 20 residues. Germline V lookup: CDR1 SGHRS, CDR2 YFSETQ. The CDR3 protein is CASSLFLSPAGGLSYNEQFF. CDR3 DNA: TGCGCCAGCAGCTTGTTCTTATCACCGGCAGGGGGTCTTTCCTACAATGAGCAGTTCTTC.

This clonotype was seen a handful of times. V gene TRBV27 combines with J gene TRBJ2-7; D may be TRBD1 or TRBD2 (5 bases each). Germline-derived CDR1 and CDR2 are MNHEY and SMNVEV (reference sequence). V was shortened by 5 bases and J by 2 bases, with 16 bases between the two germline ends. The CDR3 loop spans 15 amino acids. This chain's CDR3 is CASSAAGTGPYEQYF. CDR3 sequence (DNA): TGTGCCAGCAGTGCCGCCGGGACGGGACCCTACGAGCAGTACTTC.

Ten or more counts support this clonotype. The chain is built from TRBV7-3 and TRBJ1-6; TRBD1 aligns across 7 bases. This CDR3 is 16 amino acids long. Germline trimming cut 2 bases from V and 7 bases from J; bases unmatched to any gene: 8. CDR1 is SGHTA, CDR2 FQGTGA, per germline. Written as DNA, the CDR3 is TGTGCCAGCAGCTTAGGGGGGGGACAGACGAATTCACCCCTCCACTTT. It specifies CASSLGGGQTNSPLHF. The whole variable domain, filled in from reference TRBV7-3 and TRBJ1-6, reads GAGVSQTPSNKVTEKGKYVELRCDPISGHTALYWYRQSLGQGPEFLIYFQGTGAADDSGLPNDRFFAVRPEGSVSTLKIQRTERGDSAVYLCASSLGGGQTNSPLHFGNGTRLTVT.

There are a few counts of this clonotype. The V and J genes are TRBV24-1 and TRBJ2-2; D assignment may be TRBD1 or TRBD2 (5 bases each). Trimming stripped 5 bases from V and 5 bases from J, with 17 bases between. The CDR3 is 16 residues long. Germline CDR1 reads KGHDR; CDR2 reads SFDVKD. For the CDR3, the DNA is TGTGCCACCAGTGCGCCAGGGACGGGGATAACCGGGGAGCTGTTTTTT. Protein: CATSAPGTGITGELFF.

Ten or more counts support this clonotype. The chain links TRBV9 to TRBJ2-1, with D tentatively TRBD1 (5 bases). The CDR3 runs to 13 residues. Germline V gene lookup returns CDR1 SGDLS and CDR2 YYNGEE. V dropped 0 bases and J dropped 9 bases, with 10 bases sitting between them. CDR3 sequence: CASSVVQGSEQFF. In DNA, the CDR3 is TGTGCCAGCAGCGTAGTTCAGGGTAGTGAGCAGTTCTTC.

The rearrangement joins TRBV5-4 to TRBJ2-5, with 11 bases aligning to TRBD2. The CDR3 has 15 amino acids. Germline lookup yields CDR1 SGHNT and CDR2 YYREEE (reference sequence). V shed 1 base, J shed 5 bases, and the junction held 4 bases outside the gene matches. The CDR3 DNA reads TGTGCCAGCAGCTTGCTTAGCGGGGGGGCTGAGACCCAGTACTTC. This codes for CASSLLSGGAETQYF.

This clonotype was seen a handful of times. This CDR3 is CASSYHAQVNSPLHF. CDR3 in DNA: TGTGCCAGCAGTTATCATGCACAGGTTAATTCACCCCTCCACTTT. The chain carries TRBV6-5 and TRBJ1-6; D might be TRBD1 (5 bases). Germline V gives CDR1 MNHEY, CDR2 SVGAGI. V lost 3 bases and J 6 bases, leaving 12 bases between the germline ends. The CDR3 sequence is 15 residues long.

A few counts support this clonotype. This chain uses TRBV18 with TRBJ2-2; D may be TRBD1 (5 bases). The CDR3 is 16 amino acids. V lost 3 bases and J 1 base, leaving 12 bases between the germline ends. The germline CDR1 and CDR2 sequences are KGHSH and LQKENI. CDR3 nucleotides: TGTGCCAGCTCACCTACCCCAGGGAAGAACACCGGGGAGCTGTTTTTT. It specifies CASSPTPGKNTGELFF.

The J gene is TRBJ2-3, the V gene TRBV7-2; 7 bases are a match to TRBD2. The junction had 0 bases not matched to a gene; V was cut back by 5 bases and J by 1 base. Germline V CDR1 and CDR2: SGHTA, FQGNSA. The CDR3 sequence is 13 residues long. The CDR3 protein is CASSTSGTDTQYF. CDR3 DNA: TGTGCCAGCAGCACTAGCGGCACAGATACGCAGTATTTT.

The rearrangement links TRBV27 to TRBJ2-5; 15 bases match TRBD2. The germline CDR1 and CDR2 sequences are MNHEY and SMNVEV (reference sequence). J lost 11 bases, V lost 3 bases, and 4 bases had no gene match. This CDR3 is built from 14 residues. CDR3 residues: CASSFRTSGGAQYF. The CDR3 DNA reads TGTGCCAGCAGTTTTAGGACTAGCGGGGGGGCACAGTACTTC.

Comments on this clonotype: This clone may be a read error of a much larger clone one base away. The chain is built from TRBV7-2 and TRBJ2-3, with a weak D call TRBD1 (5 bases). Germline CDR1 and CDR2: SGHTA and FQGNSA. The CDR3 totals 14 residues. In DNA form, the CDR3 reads TGTGCCAGCAGCATGGGTTGGGGCACAGATACGCGGTATTTT. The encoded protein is CASSMGWGTDTRYF.

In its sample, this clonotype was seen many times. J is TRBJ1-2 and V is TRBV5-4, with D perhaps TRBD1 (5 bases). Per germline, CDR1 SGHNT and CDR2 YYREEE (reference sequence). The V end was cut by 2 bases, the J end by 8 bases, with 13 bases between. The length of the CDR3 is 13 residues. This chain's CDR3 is CASSLFGARGYTF. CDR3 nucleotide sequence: TGTGCCAGCAGCTTATTCGGGGCGCGAGGCTACACCTTC.

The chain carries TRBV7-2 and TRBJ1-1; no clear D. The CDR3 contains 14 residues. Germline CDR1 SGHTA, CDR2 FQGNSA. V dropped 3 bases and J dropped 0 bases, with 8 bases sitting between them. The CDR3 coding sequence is TGTGCCAGCAGCTTGTTCCGGGTGAACACTGAAGCTTTCTTT. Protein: CASSLFRVNTEAFF.

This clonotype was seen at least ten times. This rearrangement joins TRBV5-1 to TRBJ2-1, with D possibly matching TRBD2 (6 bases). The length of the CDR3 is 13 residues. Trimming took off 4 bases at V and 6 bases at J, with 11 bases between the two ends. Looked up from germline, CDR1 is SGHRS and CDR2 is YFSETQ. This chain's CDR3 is CASSLTSGNEQFF. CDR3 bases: TGCGCCAGCAGCCTGACTAGTGGCAATGAGCAGTTCTTC.

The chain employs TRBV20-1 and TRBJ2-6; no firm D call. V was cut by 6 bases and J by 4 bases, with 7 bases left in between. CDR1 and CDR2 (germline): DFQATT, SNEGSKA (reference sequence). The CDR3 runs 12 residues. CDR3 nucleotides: TGCAGTGCCCCGAGAGGGGCCAACGTCCTGACTTTC. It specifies CSAPRGANVLTF.